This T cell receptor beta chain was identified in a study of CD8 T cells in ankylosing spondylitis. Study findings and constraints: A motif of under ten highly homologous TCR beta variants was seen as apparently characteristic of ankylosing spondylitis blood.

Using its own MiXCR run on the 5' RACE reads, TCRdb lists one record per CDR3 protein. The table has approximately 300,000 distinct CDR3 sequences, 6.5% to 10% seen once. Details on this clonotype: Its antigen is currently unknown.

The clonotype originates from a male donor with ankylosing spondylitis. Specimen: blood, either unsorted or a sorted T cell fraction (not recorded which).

CDR3 sequence reads: CASSSGGRGYEQYF. For the CDR3, the DNA is TGCGCCAGCAGCTCAGGGGGCCGGGGCTACGAGCAGTACTTC. This chain links TRBV5-1 with TRBJ2-7; TRBD1 aligns across 8 bases. With V trimmed by 3 bases and J by 3 bases, 5 bases remained unmatched. Germline-derived CDR1 and CDR2 are SGHRS and YFSETQ. The CDR3 extends over 14 amino acids.